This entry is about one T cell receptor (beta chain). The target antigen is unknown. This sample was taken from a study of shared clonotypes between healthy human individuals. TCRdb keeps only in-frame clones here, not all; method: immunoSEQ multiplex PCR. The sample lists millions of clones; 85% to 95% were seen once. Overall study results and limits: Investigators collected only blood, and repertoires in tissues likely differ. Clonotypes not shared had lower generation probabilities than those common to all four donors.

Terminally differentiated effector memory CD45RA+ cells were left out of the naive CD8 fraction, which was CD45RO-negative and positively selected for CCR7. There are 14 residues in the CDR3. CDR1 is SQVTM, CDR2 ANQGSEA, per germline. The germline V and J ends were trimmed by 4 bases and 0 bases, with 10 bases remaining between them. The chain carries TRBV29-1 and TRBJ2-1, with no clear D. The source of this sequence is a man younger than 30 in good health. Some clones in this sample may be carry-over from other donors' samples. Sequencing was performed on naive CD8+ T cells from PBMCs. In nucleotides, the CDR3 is TGCAGCGTTGGGACCTACCTCTCCTACAATGAGCAGTTCTTC. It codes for CSVGTYLSYNEQFF.